The clone carrying this TCR beta chain appeared a few times. As yet, its antigen is unknown. This CDR3 has 14 amino acids. V was pared by 4 bases and J by 2 bases, with 9 bases between. CDR1 WSHSY and CDR2 SAAADI come from the germline V gene. The data are from a study of T cell responses to AZD1222 COVID-19 vaccine. The overall study: Second doses were pooled across both intervals (about 4 or about 12 weeks). Study results and caveats: Donors were mostly white British, more females; clonal diversity possibly underestimated. The number of AZD1222 recipients seropositive at baseline was only 6 or 7.

The table came from immunoSEQ multiplex PCR; TCRdb's copy has only in-frame clones and leaves some out. The profile shows approximately 92,000 clones, approximately 91% of them singletons. The receptor was isolated from an adult in good health. The sample here was peripheral blood, taken on day 0 of AZD1222 vaccination. V usage is TRBV10-2 and J usage is TRBJ1-3; D unresolved. CDR3 sequence reads: CASSGARTGNTIYF. CDR3 nucleotide sequence: TGCGCCAGCAGTGGCGCACGGACTGGAAACACCATATATTTT.